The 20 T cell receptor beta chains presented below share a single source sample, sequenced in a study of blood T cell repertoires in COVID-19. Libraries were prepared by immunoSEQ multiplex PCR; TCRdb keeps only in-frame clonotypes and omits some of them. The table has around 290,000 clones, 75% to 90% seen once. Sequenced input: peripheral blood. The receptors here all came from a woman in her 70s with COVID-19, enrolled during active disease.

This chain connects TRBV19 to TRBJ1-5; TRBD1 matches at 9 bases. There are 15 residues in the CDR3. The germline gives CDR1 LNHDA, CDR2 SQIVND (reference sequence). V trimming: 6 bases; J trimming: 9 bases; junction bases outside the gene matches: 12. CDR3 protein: CASRTMSDRGSPQHF. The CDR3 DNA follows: TGTGCCAGTAGAACTATGTCGGACAGGGGATCGCCCCAGCATTTT.

CDR3 sequence: CASSFPGQGLGYGYTF. The CDR3 DNA reads as TGTGCCAGCAGCTTTCCGGGACAGGGATTAGGCTATGGCTACACCTTC. The chain is built from TRBV5-4 and TRBJ1-2; 9 nucleotides agree with TRBD1. In germline, CDR1 is SGHNT, CDR2 YYREEE (reference sequence). J gave up 4 bases and V 2 bases, and 9 bases lay outside the gene matches. The length of the CDR3 is 16 residues.

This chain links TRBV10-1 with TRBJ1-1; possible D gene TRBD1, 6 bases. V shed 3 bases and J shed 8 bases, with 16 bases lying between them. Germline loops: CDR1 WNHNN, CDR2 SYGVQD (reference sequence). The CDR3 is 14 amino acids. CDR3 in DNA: TGCGCCAGCAGTGAAACAGGGCTGTTTGGGGAAGCTTTCTTT. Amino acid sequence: CASSETGLFGEAFF.

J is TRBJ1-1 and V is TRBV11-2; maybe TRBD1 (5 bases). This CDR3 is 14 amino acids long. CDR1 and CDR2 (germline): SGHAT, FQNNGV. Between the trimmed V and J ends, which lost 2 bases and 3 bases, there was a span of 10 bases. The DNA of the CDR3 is TGTGCCAGCAGCTTAAATGAAGGGGACACTGAAGCTTTCTTT. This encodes CASSLNEGDTEAFF.

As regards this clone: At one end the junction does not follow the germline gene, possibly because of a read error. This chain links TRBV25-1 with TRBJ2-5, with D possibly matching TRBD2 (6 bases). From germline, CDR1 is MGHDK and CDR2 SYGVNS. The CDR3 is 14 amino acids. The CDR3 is CASSDDRGIEIQYF. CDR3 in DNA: TGTGCCAGCAGTGATGACCGGGGGATTGAGATCCAGTACTTC.

CDR3 protein: CASSPLSGGVETQYF. CDR3 DNA sequence: TGCGCCAGCAGCCCACTTAGCGGGGGAGTAGAGACCCAGTACTTC. V gene TRBV4-1 combines with J gene TRBJ2-5; 9 bases agree with TRBD2. Germline V gene data show CDR1 as MGHRA and CDR2 as YSYEKL. The CDR3 is 15 amino acids. Losses at the gene ends were 4 bases for V and 4 bases for J; bases not matched to a gene: 7.

CDR3 sequence (DNA): TGTGCCAGCAGTTACGGGGGCACCTACGAGCAGTACTTC. Amino acids: CASSYGGTYEQYF. V and J are TRBV6-2 or TRBV6-3 and TRBJ2-7; a possible D gene is TRBD1 (6 bases). The CDR3 contains 13 residues. Germline values: CDR1 MNHEY, CDR2 SVGEGT. Between the trimmed V and J ends, which lost 2 bases and 2 bases, there was a span of 7 bases.

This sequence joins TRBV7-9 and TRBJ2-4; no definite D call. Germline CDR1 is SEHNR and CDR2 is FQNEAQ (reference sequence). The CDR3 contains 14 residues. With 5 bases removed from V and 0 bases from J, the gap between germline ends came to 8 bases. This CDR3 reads CASSPRLAKNIQYF. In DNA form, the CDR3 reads TGTGCCAGCAGCCCCAGGCTAGCCAAAAACATTCAGTACTTC.

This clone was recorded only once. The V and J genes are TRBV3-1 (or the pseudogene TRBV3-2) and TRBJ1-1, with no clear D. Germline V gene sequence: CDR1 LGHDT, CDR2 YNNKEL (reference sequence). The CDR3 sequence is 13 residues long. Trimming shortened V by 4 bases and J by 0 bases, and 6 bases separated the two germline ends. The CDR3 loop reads CASSPRVNTEAFF. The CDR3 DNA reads TGTGCCAGCAGCCCTCGGGTGAACACTGAAGCTTTCTTT.

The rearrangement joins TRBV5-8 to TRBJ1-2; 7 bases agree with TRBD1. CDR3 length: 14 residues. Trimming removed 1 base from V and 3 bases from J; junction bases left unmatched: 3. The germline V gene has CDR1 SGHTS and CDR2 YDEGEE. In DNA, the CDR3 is TGTGCCAGCAGCTTGCTAGGGGGCGACTATGGCTACACCTTC. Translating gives CASSLLGGDYGYTF.

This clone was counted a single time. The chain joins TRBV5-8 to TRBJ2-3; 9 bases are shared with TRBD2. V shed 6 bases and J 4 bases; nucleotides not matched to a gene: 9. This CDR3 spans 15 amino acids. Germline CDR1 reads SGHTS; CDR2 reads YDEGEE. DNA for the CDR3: TGTGCCAGCACTAGGGCAAGCGGGGGGTCAGATACGCAGTATTTT. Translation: CASTRASGGSDTQYF.

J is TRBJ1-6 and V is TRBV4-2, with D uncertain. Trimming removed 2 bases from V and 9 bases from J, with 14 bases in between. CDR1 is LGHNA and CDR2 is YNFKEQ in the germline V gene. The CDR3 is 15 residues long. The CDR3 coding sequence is TGTGCCAGCAGCCAACCGAGGGAGGGCGCTTCACCCCTCCACTTT. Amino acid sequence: CASSQPREGASPLHF.

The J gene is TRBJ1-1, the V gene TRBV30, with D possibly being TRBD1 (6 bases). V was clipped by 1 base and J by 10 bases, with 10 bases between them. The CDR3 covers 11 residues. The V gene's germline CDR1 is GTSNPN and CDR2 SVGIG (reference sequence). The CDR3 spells CAWSGGRGAFF. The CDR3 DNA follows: TGTGCCTGGAGTGGGGGCAGGGGAGCTTTCTTT.

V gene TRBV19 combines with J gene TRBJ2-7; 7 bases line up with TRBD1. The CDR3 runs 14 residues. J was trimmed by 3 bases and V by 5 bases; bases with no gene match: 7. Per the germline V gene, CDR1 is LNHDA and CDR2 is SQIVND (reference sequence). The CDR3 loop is CASSVSPGGYEQYF. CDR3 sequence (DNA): TGTGCCAGTAGTGTGAGCCCAGGGGGCTACGAGCAGTACTTC.

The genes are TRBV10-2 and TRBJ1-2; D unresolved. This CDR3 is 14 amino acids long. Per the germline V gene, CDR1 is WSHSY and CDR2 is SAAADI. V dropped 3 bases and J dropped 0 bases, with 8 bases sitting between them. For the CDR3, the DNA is TGCGCCAGCAGTGAATCCTTAGCTAACTATGGCTACACCTTC. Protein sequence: CASSESLANYGYTF.

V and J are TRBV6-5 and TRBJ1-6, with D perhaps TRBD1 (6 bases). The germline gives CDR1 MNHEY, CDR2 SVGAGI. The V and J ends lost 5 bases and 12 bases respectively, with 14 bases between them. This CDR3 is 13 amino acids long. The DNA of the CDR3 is TGTGCCAGCAGTACCGACAGGAGGAAACCCCTCCACTTT. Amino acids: CASSTDRRKPLHF.

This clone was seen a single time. This CDR3 reads CASSPGQGGYNEQFF. Written as DNA, the CDR3 is TGTGCCAGCAGCCCGGGACAGGGGGGCTACAATGAGCAGTTCTTC. V is TRBV27 and J is TRBJ2-1; 11 nucleotides match TRBD1. V lost 6 bases, J lost 3 bases, and 4 bases stayed unmatched. Germline-derived CDR1 and CDR2 are MNHEY and SMNVEV (reference sequence). The CDR3 runs to 15 residues.

The CDR3 loop is CASSSDRGTEAFF. CDR3 coding DNA: TGCGCCAGCAGCTCGGACAGGGGGACTGAAGCTTTCTTT. The V gene is TRBV5-1, the J gene TRBJ1-1, with 10 bases aligning to TRBD1. The CDR3 is 13 residues long. The J segment lost 5 bases and the V segment lost 3 bases, leaving 1 base of the junction unmatched. Germline CDR1 SGHRS, CDR2 YFSETQ. Full variable domain (outside the CDR3, taken from reference TRBV5-1 and TRBJ1-1): KAGVTQTPRYLIKTRGQQVTLSCSPISGHRSVSWYQQTPGQGLQFLFEYFSETQRNKGNFPGRFSGRQFSNSRSEMNVSTLELGDSALYLCASSSDRGTEAFFGQGTRLTVV.

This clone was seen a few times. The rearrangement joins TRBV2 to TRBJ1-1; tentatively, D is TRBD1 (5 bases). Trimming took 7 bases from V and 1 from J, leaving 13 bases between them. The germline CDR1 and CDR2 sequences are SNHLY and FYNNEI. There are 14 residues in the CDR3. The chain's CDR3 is CASTRPGWNTEAFF. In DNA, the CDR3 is TGTGCCAGCACCCGGCCAGGGTGGAACACTGAAGCTTTCTTT. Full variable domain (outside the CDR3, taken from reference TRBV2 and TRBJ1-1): EPEVTQTPSHQVTQMGQEVILRCVPISNHLYFYWYRQILGQKVEFLVSFYNNEISEKSEIFDDQFSVERPDGSNFTLKIRSTKLEDSAMYFCASTRPGWNTEAFFGQGTRLTVV.

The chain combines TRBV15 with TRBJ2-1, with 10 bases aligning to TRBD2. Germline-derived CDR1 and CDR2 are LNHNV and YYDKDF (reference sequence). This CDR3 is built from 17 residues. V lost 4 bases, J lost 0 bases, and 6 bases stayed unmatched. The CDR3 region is CATSTTSGVSSYNEQFF. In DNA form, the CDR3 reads TGTGCCACCAGCACCACTAGCGGGGTGAGCTCCTACAATGAGCAGTTCTTC.